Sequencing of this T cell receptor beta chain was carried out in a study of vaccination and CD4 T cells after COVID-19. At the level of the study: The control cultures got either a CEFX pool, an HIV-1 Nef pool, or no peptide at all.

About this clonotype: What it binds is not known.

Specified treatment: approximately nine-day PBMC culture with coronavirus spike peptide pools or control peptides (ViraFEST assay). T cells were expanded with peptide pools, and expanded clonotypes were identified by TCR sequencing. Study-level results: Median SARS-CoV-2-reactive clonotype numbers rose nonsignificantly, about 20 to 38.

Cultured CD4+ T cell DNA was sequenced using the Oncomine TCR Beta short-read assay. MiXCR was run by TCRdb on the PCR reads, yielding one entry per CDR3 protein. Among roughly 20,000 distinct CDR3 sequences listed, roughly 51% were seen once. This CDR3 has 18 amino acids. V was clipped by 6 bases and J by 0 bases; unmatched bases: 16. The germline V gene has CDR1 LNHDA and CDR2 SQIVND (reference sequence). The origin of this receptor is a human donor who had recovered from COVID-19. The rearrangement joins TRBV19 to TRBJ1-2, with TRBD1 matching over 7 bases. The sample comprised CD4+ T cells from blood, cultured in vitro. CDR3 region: CASSILGWDSQPNYGYTF. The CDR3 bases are TGTGCCAGTAGCATCCTCGGTTGGGACAGCCAGCCTAACTATGGCTACACCTTC.